Listed here are 32 T cell receptor beta chains from one sample, sequenced in a study of control samples from healthy donors and cancer patients. Clones were sequenced by immunoSEQ multiplex PCR, and TCRdb holds only the in-frame ones, with some missing. Of 110,000 to 150,000 clones in the sample, 90% to 95% are singletons; the top ten hold about an eighth. The specimen sequenced was blood. The receptor source for this set is a middle-aged man in good health.

The V call is TRBV18, the J call TRBJ2-2; D may match TRBD1 or TRBD2 (5 bases each). This CDR3 has 15 residues. Trimming removed 3 bases from V and 7 bases from J, with 15 bases in between. Per the germline V gene, CDR1 is KGHSH and CDR2 is LQKENI. CDR3 loop: CASSPSGPRGGELFF. CDR3 DNA: TGTGCCAGCTCACCTTCGGGACCCCGGGGCGGGGAGCTGTTTTTT.

V usage is TRBV16 and J usage is TRBJ1-2; TRBD1 matches 7 bases. The CDR3 extends over 16 amino acids. Germline trimming cut 4 bases from V and 0 bases from J; bases unmatched to any gene: 8. Germline V gene data show CDR1 as KGHSY and CDR2 as FQNENV. The CDR3 DNA reads TGTGCCAGCAGCCCCCCGGGACAGTCCGCTAACTATGGCTACACCTTC. It codes for CASSPPGQSANYGYTF.

V is TRBV10-3 and J is TRBJ1-6; 7 bases are a match to TRBD1. From germline, CDR1 is ENHRY and CDR2 SYGVKD. Trimming removed 2 bases from V and 7 bases from J; junction bases left unmatched: 5. The CDR3 is 15 amino acids. The CDR3 DNA reads TGTGCCATCAGTGAGGACGGGACAGCGAATTCACCCCTCCACTTT. Protein sequence: CAISEDGTANSPLHF.

The chain links TRBV27 to TRBJ1-3; D remains ambiguous. Germline values: CDR1 MNHEY, CDR2 SMNVEV (reference sequence). V was shortened by 6 bases and J by 0 bases, with 15 bases between the two germline ends. This CDR3 contains 16 residues. CDR3 in amino acids: CASRSLRGSSGNTIYF. The DNA of the CDR3 is TGTGCCAGCAGGTCCCTCCGAGGCAGCTCTGGAAACACCATATATTTT.

The rearrangement uses TRBV10-3 and TRBJ2-1; 7 bases match TRBD1. After removal of 3 bases from V and 3 bases from J, the junction contained 5 bases not matched to a gene. This CDR3 spans 15 amino acids. Germline CDR1 reads ENHRY; CDR2 reads SYGVKD. The CDR3 is CAISDTWDSYNEQFF. The CDR3 DNA reads as TGTGCCATCAGTGACACGTGGGACAGCTACAATGAGCAGTTCTTC.

V gene TRBV7-2 combines with J gene TRBJ2-1; 8 nucleotides agree with TRBD1. J was trimmed by 3 bases and V by 5 bases; bases with no gene match: 6. The CDR3 sequence is 15 residues long. Germline-derived CDR1 and CDR2 are SGHTA and FQGNSA. The CDR3 DNA is TGTGCCAGCAGCCGTCGGACAGGGAACTACAATGAGCAGTTCTTC. Translation: CASSRRTGNYNEQFF. Using reference TRBV7-2 and TRBJ2-1 for the parts outside the CDR3, the full variable domain is GAGVSQSPSNKVTEKGKDVELRCDPISGHTALYWYRQSLGQGLEFLIYFQGNSAPDKSGLPSDRFSAERTGGSVSTLTIQRTQQEDSAVYLCASSRRTGNYNEQFFGPGTRLTVL.

The gene calls are TRBV9 and TRBJ2-7; D not certain. The CDR3 runs to 9 residues. CDR1 SGDLS and CDR2 YYNGEE come from the germline V gene. Trimming removed 8 bases at V and 6 bases at J, with 6 bases between. The DNA for the CDR3 is TGTGCCAGGACCGGCGAGCAGTACTTC. Its protein is CARTGEQYF.

This clone was detected once. J is TRBJ2-5 and V is TRBV29-1, with D possibly being TRBD1 or TRBD2 (5 bases each). V dropped 6 bases and J dropped 4 bases, with 15 bases sitting between them. Germline CDR1 reads SQVTM; CDR2 reads ANQGSEA. This CDR3 contains 13 residues. CDR3 bases: TGCAGCGTCGGGACCGGCAGTGTAGAGACCCAGTACTTC. The encoded protein is CSVGTGSVETQYF.

This chain uses TRBV27 with TRBJ1-6; 7 positions agree with TRBD1. This CDR3 contains 20 residues. Germline trimming cut 6 bases from V and 0 bases from J; bases unmatched to any gene: 17. The germline V gene encodes CDR1 MNHEY and CDR2 SMNVEV (reference sequence). CDR3 nucleotide sequence: TGTGCCAGCAGAGTAACCCCACCGGGACAGAGTATCTCCTATAATTCACCCCTCCACTTT. As protein: CASRVTPPGQSISYNSPLHF.

J is TRBJ2-7 and V is TRBV14; TRBD1 aligns across 9 bases. V shed 1 base and J 2 bases; nucleotides not matched to a gene: 18. The CDR3 length is 20 residues. Germline V gene sequence: CDR1 SGHDN, CDR2 FVKESK. The CDR3 region is CASSQVGGDRAIIIAYEQYF. The CDR3 coding sequence is TGTGCCAGCAGCCAAGTAGGTGGGGACAGGGCCATAATAATAGCCTACGAGCAGTACTTC.

V is TRBV7-8 and J is TRBJ2-4, with D possibly being TRBD2 (5 bases). The length of the CDR3 is 17 residues. Trimming took 6 bases from V and 0 from J, leaving 18 bases between them. Germline CDR1 SGHVS, CDR2 FQNEAQ. For the CDR3, the DNA is TGTGCCAGCAGTCCCAGCGGCAGTACCCTAGCCAAAAACATTCAGTACTTC. This gives the protein CASSPSGSTLAKNIQYF.

V gene TRBV7-3 combines with J gene TRBJ1-2; 8 nucleotides match TRBD1. With V trimmed by 2 bases and J by 5 bases, 7 bases remained unmatched. Germline CDR1 and CDR2: SGHTA and FQGTGA. The CDR3 runs 15 residues. This CDR3 is CASSLGRGPGYGYTF. The CDR3, as DNA: TGTGCCAGCAGCTTAGGCAGGGGGCCGGGTTATGGCTACACCTTC. Full variable domain (missing parts from reference TRBV7-3 and TRBJ1-2): GAGVSQTPSNKVTEKGKYVELRCDPISGHTALYWYRQSLGQGPEFLIYFQGTGAADDSGLPNDRFFAVRPEGSVSTLKIQRTERGDSAVYLCASSLGRGPGYGYTFGSGTRLTVV.

The rearrangement joins TRBV3-1 (or the pseudogene TRBV3-2) to TRBJ2-5; D is unresolved. This CDR3 contains 14 residues. Trimming left V 5 bases short and J 4 bases short, with 14 bases between. Germline CDR1 and CDR2: LGHDT and YNNKEL (reference sequence). This chain's CDR3 is CASSAERGRETQYF. The CDR3, as DNA: TGTGCCAGCAGCGCCGAGCGAGGAAGAGAGACCCAGTACTTC.

V and J are TRBV9 and TRBJ2-1, with D possibly being TRBD1 or TRBD2 (5 bases each). V lost 4 bases to trimming and J lost 9 bases, with 17 bases between them. CDR1 is SGDLS and CDR2 is YYNGEE in the germline V gene. This CDR3 region has 14 residues. The CDR3 sequence: CASSSIMGRGEQFF. The CDR3 DNA follows: TGTGCCAGCAGCTCTATTATGGGACGGGGTGAGCAGTTCTTC.

The V gene is TRBV18, the J gene TRBJ1-6, with TRBD1 as a possible D gene (6 bases). The germline V gene encodes CDR1 KGHSH and CDR2 LQKENI. Trimming took 6 bases from V and 5 from J, leaving 14 bases between them. The CDR3 consists of 15 residues. For the CDR3, the DNA is TGTGCCAGCTCGCGAGGGGCAGGGGATAATTCACCCCTCCACTTT. Translation gives CASSRGAGDNSPLHF.

The rearrangement links TRBV9 to TRBJ2-3; no definite D call. V was cut by 0 bases and J by 2 bases, with 10 bases left in between. Germline V gene data show CDR1 as SGDLS and CDR2 as YYNGEE. The CDR3 covers 15 residues. Written as DNA, the CDR3 is TGTGCCAGCAGCGTAGGGCAGATTCTCACAGATACGCAGTATTTT. Translating it yields CASSVGQILTDTQYF.

The V call is TRBV4-2, the J call TRBJ1-4; D is ambiguous. The CDR3 extends over 17 amino acids. Germline loops: CDR1 LGHNA, CDR2 YNFKEQ. V lost 1 base and J 7 bases, leaving 19 bases between the germline ends. In DNA form, the CDR3 reads TGTGCCAGCAGCCAAGCGATAGTAGGTCAGTCACTTGAAAAACTGTTTTTT. It encodes CASSQAIVGQSLEKLFF.

This clone has just one count. V usage is TRBV6-5 and J usage is TRBJ2-1; 14 nucleotides line up with TRBD2. The CDR3 is made up of 15 amino acids. Germline CDR1 and CDR2: MNHEY and SVGAGI. V was pared by 6 bases and J by 7 bases, with 5 bases of the junction left unmatched. CDR3 amino acids: CASRGGTSGSNEQFF. For the CDR3, the DNA is TGTGCCAGCAGGGGAGGGACTAGCGGGAGTAATGAGCAGTTCTTC.

The chain employs TRBV3-1 (or the pseudogene TRBV3-2) and TRBJ1-1; the D is unclear. The V end was cut by 0 bases, the J end by 5 bases, with 7 bases between. The V gene's germline CDR1 is LGHDT and CDR2 YNNKEL (reference sequence). The CDR3 is made up of 13 amino acids. Here the CDR3 DNA reads TGTGCCAGCAGCCAAGATCGATGGACTGAAGCTTTCTTT. Amino acid sequence: CASSQDRWTEAFF.

V is TRBV6-5 and J is TRBJ2-5; 8 bases are shared with TRBD2. V shed 0 bases and J 6 bases; nucleotides not matched to a gene: 6. The CDR3 runs 15 residues. Germline-derived CDR1 and CDR2 are MNHEY and SVGAGI. CDR3 region: CASSYSGSGIKTQYF. The CDR3 DNA reads TGTGCCAGCAGTTACTCGGGTAGCGGGATTAAGACCCAGTACTTC.

This chain connects TRBV10-3 to TRBJ1-3; D perhaps matches TRBD1 (5 bases). CDR3 size: 13 residues. With 7 bases removed from V and 4 bases from J, the gap between germline ends came to 11 bases. Germline lookup yields CDR1 ENHRY and CDR2 SYGVKD. CDR3 amino acids: CAINRDAGNTIYF. The CDR3 region has the DNA TGTGCCATCAATAGGGACGCCGGAAACACCATATATTTT.

The V gene is TRBV6-1, the J gene TRBJ2-3, with a weak D call TRBD1 (7 bases). Trimming removed 4 bases from V and 3 bases from J, with 17 bases in between. The CDR3 extends over 16 amino acids. In germline, CDR1 is MNHNS, CDR2 SASEGT. The CDR3 spells CASSGARQGGTDTQYF. In DNA, the CDR3 is TGTGCCAGCAGTGGCGCCCGGCAGGGGGGAACAGATACGCAGTATTTT.

This chain connects TRBV29-1 to TRBJ2-1; TRBD1 matches at 7 bases. This CDR3 comprises 14 residues. Germline V gene data show CDR1 as SQVTM and CDR2 as ANQGSEA. The trim removed 3 bases at V and 3 bases at J, leaving 5 bases unmatched. The CDR3: CSVDTDRRYNEQFF. CDR3 DNA: TGCAGCGTTGACACGGACAGGCGCTACAATGAGCAGTTCTTC.

The V and J genes are TRBV5-1 and TRBJ1-2; 8 bases fit TRBD1. Germline V gives CDR1 SGHRS, CDR2 YFSETQ. The V gene end was trimmed by 2 bases and the J gene end by 6 bases; junction bases not matched to a gene: 12. This CDR3 is built from 16 residues. The CDR3 spells CASSLQPPDRGHGYTF. For the CDR3, the DNA is TGCGCCAGCAGCTTACAACCCCCCGACAGGGGCCATGGCTACACCTTC.

This chain joins TRBV18 and TRBJ2-2; D is unresolved. V dropped 0 bases and J dropped 6 bases, with 5 bases sitting between them. CDR3 size: 13 residues. Germline CDR1 is KGHSH and CDR2 is LQKENI. CDR3 coding DNA: TGTGCCAGCTCACCACCTGGGGCCGGGGAGCTGTTTTTT. It codes for CASSPPGAGELFF.

The chain couples TRBV5-8 to TRBJ1-5, with 9 bases fitting TRBD1. CDR1 and CDR2 (germline): SGHTS, YDEGEE. This CDR3 region has 15 residues. The V gene end was trimmed by 4 bases and the J gene end by 6 bases; junction bases not matched to a gene: 8. The CDR3 nucleotides are TGTGCCAGCAGCCGGGGACAGGGCGCCACTCAGCCCCAGCATTTT. Translated, it gives CASSRGQGATQPQHF.

About this clone itself: The junction departs from the called germline gene at one end, perhaps through a read error. This sequence joins TRBV12-3 or TRBV12-4 and TRBJ2-1; tentative D call: TRBD1 (6 bases). CDR3 length: 11 residues. CDR3 protein: CASNRDHEWLF. For the CDR3, the DNA is TGTGCCAGCAACAGGGACCACGAATGGCTCTTC.

This chain joins TRBV7-3 and TRBJ2-3; no clear D gene. V lost 4 bases, J lost 0 bases, and 14 bases lay in between. Per the germline V gene, CDR1 is SGHTA and CDR2 is FQGTGA. This CDR3 comprises 16 residues. CDR3 DNA sequence: TGTGCCAGCAGCTCTCGAGGAGCCCTCAGCACAGATACGCAGTATTTT. It is translated as CASSSRGALSTDTQYF. Complete variable domain (other parts from reference TRBV7-3 and TRBJ2-3): GAGVSQTPSNKVTEKGKYVELRCDPISGHTALYWYRQSLGQGPEFLIYFQGTGAADDSGLPNDRFFAVRPEGSVSTLKIQRTERGDSAVYLCASSSRGALSTDTQYFGPGTRLTVL.

This rearrangement joins TRBV7-9 to TRBJ2-2; D not resolved. The V end lost 2 bases, the J end lost 4 bases, and 14 bases lay between the germline ends. The germline V gene encodes CDR1 SEHNR and CDR2 FQNEAQ (reference sequence). The CDR3 spans 16 residues. This CDR3 reads CASSLIRDWTTGELFF. As DNA, the CDR3 is TGTGCCAGCAGCTTAATAAGGGATTGGACCACCGGGGAGCTGTTTTTT.

The CDR3 sequence is CASSVGSGGGYGYTF. DNA of the CDR3: TGTGCCAGCAGCGTAGGGTCCGGGGGTGGCTATGGCTACACCTTC. The V call is TRBV9, the J call TRBJ1-2, with D tentatively TRBD1 (5 bases). The V end lost 0 bases, the J end lost 4 bases, and 13 bases lay between the germline ends. CDR3 size: 15 residues. Germline assignment: CDR1 SGDLS and CDR2 YYNGEE. Looking up the rest from reference TRBV9 and TRBJ1-2 gives the full variable domain: DSGVTQTPKHLITATGQRVTLRCSPRSGDLSVYWYQQSLDQGLQFLIQYYNGEERAKGNILERFSAQQFPDLHSELNLSSLELGDSALYFCASSVGSGGGYGYTFGSGTRLTVV.

The gene calls are TRBV5-6 and TRBJ1-5; D uncertain. V lost 1 base and J 5 bases, leaving 13 bases between the germline ends. From germline, CDR1 is SGHDT and CDR2 YYEEEE. The CDR3 length is 15 residues. The CDR3 here is CASSLLPGIDQPQHF. CDR3 bases: TGTGCCAGCAGCTTGTTGCCGGGGATAGATCAGCCCCAGCATTTT.

This chain uses TRBV5-1 with TRBJ2-7, with 8 bases identical to TRBD1. The V and J ends lost 0 bases and 2 bases, in that order; junction bases with no gene match: 10. CDR3 length equals 17 residues. CDR1 SGHRS and CDR2 YFSETQ come from the germline V gene. The CDR3 here is CASSLAPDRERPYEQYF. Written as DNA, the CDR3 is TGCGCCAGCAGCTTGGCTCCGGACAGGGAGAGGCCCTACGAGCAGTACTTC.